The following is a T cell receptor beta chain sequence with its context. Its antigen is as yet unknown. Germline is not matched at one junction end, which may reflect a read error. The same CDR3 is also encoded by other DNA sequences in this sample. These data originate in a study of cytomegalovirus exposure and HLA in healthy donors. The study's findings and limits: The authors later linked a missense DCLRE1C variant to TCR beta V- and J-gene trimming.

PCR employed 60 Vbeta and 13 Jbeta primers. Libraries were prepared by immunoSEQ multiplex PCR; TCRdb keeps only in-frame clonotypes and omits some of them. Here the sample spans over 80,000 clones, around three quarters being singletons. The germline V gene has CDR1 SGHRS and CDR2 YFSETQ. The CDR3 is 16 residues long. The V call is TRBV5-1, the J call TRBJ2-3; TRBD2 is a possible D gene (6 bases). The specimen sequenced was PBMCs. This sequence was found in a man between 60 and 70 years old in good health and CMV-seropositive. This CDR3 is CASSLGDRERVDTQYF. DNA for the CDR3: TGCGCCAGCAGTTTGGGAGACCGTGAGCGGGTTGATACGCAGTATTTT.